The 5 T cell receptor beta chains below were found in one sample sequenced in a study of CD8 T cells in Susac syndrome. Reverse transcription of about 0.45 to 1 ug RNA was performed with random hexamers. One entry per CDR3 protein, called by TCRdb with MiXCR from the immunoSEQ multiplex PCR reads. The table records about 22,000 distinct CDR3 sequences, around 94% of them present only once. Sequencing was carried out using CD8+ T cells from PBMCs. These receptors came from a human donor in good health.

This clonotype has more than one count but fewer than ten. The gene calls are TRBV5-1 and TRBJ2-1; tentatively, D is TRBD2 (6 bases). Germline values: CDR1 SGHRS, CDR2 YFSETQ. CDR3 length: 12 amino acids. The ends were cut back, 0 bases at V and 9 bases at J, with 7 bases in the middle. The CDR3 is CASSLVGGEQFF. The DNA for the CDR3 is TGCGCCAGCAGCTTGGTGGGGGGTGAGCAGTTCTTC. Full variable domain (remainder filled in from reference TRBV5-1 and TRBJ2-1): KAGVTQTPRYLIKTRGQQVTLSCSPISGHRSVSWYQQTPGQGLQFLFEYFSETQRNKGNFPGRFSGRQFSNSRSEMNVSTLELGDSALYLCASSLVGGEQFFGPGTRLTVL.

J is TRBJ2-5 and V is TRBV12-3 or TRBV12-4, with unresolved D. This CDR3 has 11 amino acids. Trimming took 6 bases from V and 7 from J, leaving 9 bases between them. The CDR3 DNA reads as TGTGCCAGCAGCAGCGCAGGGACCCAGTACTTC. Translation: CASSSAGTQYF.

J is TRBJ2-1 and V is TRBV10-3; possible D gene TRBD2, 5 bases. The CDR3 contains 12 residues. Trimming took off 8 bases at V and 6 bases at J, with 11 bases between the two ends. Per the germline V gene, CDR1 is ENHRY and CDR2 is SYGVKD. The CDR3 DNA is TGTGCCATCCCCAGCGGCGGCAATGAGCAGTTCTTC. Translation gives CAIPSGGNEQFF.

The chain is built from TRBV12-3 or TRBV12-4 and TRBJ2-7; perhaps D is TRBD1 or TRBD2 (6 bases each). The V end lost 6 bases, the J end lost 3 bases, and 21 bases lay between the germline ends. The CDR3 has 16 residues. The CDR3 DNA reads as TGTGCCAGCAGAGGGGAGGACAGCCCTTCAGACTACGAGCAGTACTTC. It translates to CASRGEDSPSDYEQYF.

CDR3 bases: TGTGCCAGCAAAACCGGGACGGAGAACACTGAAGCTTTCTTT. This gives the protein CASKTGTENTEAFF. The V and J genes are TRBV6-2 or TRBV6-3 and TRBJ1-1; a possible D gene is TRBD1 (5 bases). Germline V gene data show CDR1 as MNHEY and CDR2 as SVGEGT. Trimming shortened V by 7 bases and J by 1 base, and 13 bases separated the two germline ends. The CDR3 is 14 amino acids.